This is a list of T cell receptor beta chains from one sample in a study of T cell responses to AZD1222 COVID-19 vaccine. TCRdb's table, derived via immunoSEQ multiplex PCR, lists solely in-frame clones and lacks some. The profile shows around 130,000 clones, about 90% of them singletons. Material: peripheral blood, obtained 28 days after the second dose of the MenACWY control vaccine. Source of these receptors: an adult who received the MenACWY meningococcal vaccine as a control. CDR3s include the opening cysteine and the closing phenylalanine or tryptophan. The D gene is left open where the match is weak. The listing skips clone size in some rows; elsewhere it reads once, few, many or a size class.

abundance	v_gene	d_gene	j_gene	CDR3nt	CDR3aa
NA	TRBV7-5	NA	TRBJ1-4	TGTGTCAGAAGGAATGACACCGCTATAGTGCGATGCCTGAATGAAAAACTGTTTTTT	CVRRNDTAIVRCLNEKLFF
NA	TRBV28	NA	TRBJ1-5	TGTGCCAGCAGTCGTCTCGACAGGCAAGATCAGCCCCAGCATTTT	CASSRLDRQDQPQHF
once	TRBV7-2	NA	TRBJ2-7	TGTGCCAGCACCCAAGGGCGGCATGGGGAGCAGTACTTC	CASTQGRHGEQYF
NA	TRBV6-1	NA	TRBJ1-1	TGTGCCAGCAGTGAAGCGAGGACAGCCATGAACACTGAAGCTTTCTTT	CASSEARTAMNTEAFF
NA	TRBV3-1/TRBV3-2	NA	TRBJ2-7	TGTGCCAGCAGCCAAGAAGGACATTTCTACGAGCAGTACTTC	CASSQEGHFYEQYF
NA	TRBV5-1	NA	TRBJ2-7	TGCGCCAGCAGCTTGGTCTCGGATATCTACGAGCAGTACTTC	CASSLVSDIYEQYF
NA	TRBV2	TRBD1	TRBJ2-5	TGTGCCAGCAGCCAGGACAGGTTAGAGACCCAGTACTTC	CASSQDRLETQYF
NA	TRBV5-6	NA	TRBJ2-5	TGTGCCAGCAGCTTGCGGTCCGGACAAGAGACCCAGTACTTC	CASSLRSGQETQYF
few	TRBV4-3	TRBD2	TRBJ2-1	TGCGCCAGCAGCCTACATAGCGGGGCGACCTACAATGAGCAGTTCTTC	CASSLHSGATYNEQFF
NA	TRBV4-3	TRBD1	TRBJ1-1	TGCGCCAGCAGCCAAGAGGTGACAGGGATCACTGAAGCTTTCTTT	CASSQEVTGITEAFF
NA	TRBV20-1	NA	TRBJ2-6	TGCAGTGCTAGTCGGGATTCTGGGGCCAACGTCCTGACTTTC	CSASRDSGANVLTF
once	TRBV7-9	TRBD1	TRBJ1-2	TGTGCCAGCAGCTTAGCGGACAGGGAGGGTGATGGCTACACCTTC	CASSLADREGDGYTF
few	TRBV7-9	NA	TRBJ1-4	TGTGCCAGCAGCTCGCAGGGACCATTAGAAAAACTGTTTTTT	CASSSQGPLEKLFF
NA	TRBV7-9	NA	TRBJ1-2	TGTGCCAGCAGCTTAGTCGCAGGGGTAAACTATGGCTACACCTTC	CASSLVAGVNYGYTF
NA	TRBV18	NA	TRBJ1-1	TGTGCCAGCTCACCACTTCAGGGGAGGGACACTGAAGCTTTCTTT	CASSPLQGRDTEAFF
NA	TRBV7-9	NA	TRBJ1-4	TGTGCCAGCGCAGGGTTTACTAATGAAAAACTGTTTTTT	CASAGFTNEKLFF
NA	TRBV29-1	NA	TRBJ2-5	TGCAGCGTCGGCCAAGAGACCCAGTACTTC	CSVGQETQYF
NA	TRBV6-1	NA	TRBJ2-7	TGTGCCAGCAGTGAACCAGGGGTGGCCTACGAGCAGTACTTC	CASSEPGVAYEQYF
NA	TRBV29-1	TRBD1	TRBJ2-1	TGCAGCTCAGGACAGGGGGTGAATGAGCAGTTCTTC	CSSGQGVNEQFF
NA	TRBV29-1	NA	TRBJ1-1	TGCAGCGTTGCCGGCATGGGAGGAGGGAAGATGAACACTGAAGCTTTCTTT	CSVAGMGGGKMNTEAFF
NA	TRBV6-4	NA	TRBJ2-3	TGTGCCAGCAAAGGGGCAGGGAGAGATACGCAGTATTTT	CASKGAGRDTQYF
NA	TRBV9	TRBD2	TRBJ2-1	TGTGCCAGCAGCGTACGGACTAGCGGGCCTTACAATGAGCAGTTCTTC	CASSVRTSGPYNEQFF
once	TRBV9	NA	TRBJ1-3	TGTGCCAGCAGCGTAGAGGACAGATCTGGAAACACCATATATTTT	CASSVEDRSGNTIYF
NA	TRBV25-1	NA	TRBJ1-6	TGTGCCAGCAGGGGGGCAGGAGTCCTCCACTTT	CASRGAGVLHF
NA	TRBV6-5	TRBD1	TRBJ2-7	TGTGCCAGCGCCGGGACAGGGACTTACGAGCAGTACTTC	CASAGTGTYEQYF
NA	TRBV7-9	TRBD1	TRBJ1-5	TGTGCCAGCAGCCCCGGGACAGGAGGCAATCAGCCCCAGCATTTT	CASSPGTGGNQPQHF
NA	TRBV6-1	TRBD1	TRBJ1-5	TGTGCCAGCAGTGAGGGGGACAGAGTGGATCAGCCCCAGCATTTT	CASSEGDRVDQPQHF
NA	TRBV15	NA	TRBJ2-7	TGTGCCACCAGCAGAGGTCGGAATGACTACGAGCAGTACTTC	CATSRGRNDYEQYF
NA	TRBV9	NA	TRBJ2-1	TGTGCCAGCAGCGTAACAACCGGGACCCTCAATGAGCAGTTCTTC	CASSVTTGTLNEQFF
NA	TRBV4-1	NA	TRBJ2-7	TGCGCCAGCAGACAGGGAGAAAGCTCCTACGAGCAGTACTTC	CASRQGESSYEQYF
NA	TRBV7-3	NA	TRBJ2-3	TGTGCCAGCAGCCCCTCGGGACAAAGCACAGATACGCAGTATTTT	CASSPSGQSTDTQYF
NA	TRBV6-5	NA	TRBJ2-7	TGTGCCAGCAGTTACTCTTCTTCAGGGGCCTGGGAGCAGTACTTC	CASSYSSSGAWEQYF
NA	TRBV28	NA	TRBJ1-6	TGTGCCAGCAGTTTATCGCGGGGGCTAAGTAATTCACCCCTCCACTTT	CASSLSRGLSNSPLHF
NA	TRBV7-9	TRBD1	TRBJ2-2	TGTGCCAGCAGCCATACTAGGCGGGGACAGGGGGCTTCCGGGGAGCTGTTTTTT	CASSHTRRGQGASGELFF
NA	TRBV5-1	TRBD1	TRBJ2-2	TGCGCCAGCAGCTTGGTAAACAGGGGGGACACCGGGGAGCTGTTTTTT	CASSLVNRGDTGELFF
NA	TRBV6-8	NA	TRBJ2-7	TGTGCCAGCAGTTACTCGACGGCAGGGCTCGACGAGCAGTACTTC	CASSYSTAGLDEQYF
NA	TRBV27	TRBD1	TRBJ1-2	TGTGCCAGCAGTCTAATATATCGCGACAGGGGGGACTATGGCTACACCTTC	CASSLIYRDRGDYGYTF
NA	TRBV28	NA	TRBJ2-2	TGTGCCAGCAGTTCCCCCGGGGCGAACACCGGGGAGCTGTTTTTT	CASSSPGANTGELFF
NA	TRBV7-3	TRBD1	TRBJ1-4	TGTGCCAGCAGCTTGACAGGGGGGCCTAATGAAAAACTGTTTTTT	CASSLTGGPNEKLFF
NA	TRBV4-3	NA	TRBJ1-1	TGCGCCAGCAGCCAAGATCGGTCGGGGAACACTGAAGCTTTCTTT	CASSQDRSGNTEAFF
NA	TRBV30	NA	TRBJ1-5	TGTGCCTGGAGTCGGGGTGGGCGACCCAGCTATAGCAATCAGCCCCAGCATTTT	CAWSRGGRPSYSNQPQHF
once	TRBV28	TRBD1	TRBJ1-2	TGTGCCAGCAGTTCGCGGGACAGGGGTACCCGGGGCTACACCTTC	CASSSRDRGTRGYTF
NA	TRBV7-2	TRBD2	TRBJ2-3	TGTGCCAGCAGCTTAGCGCTTGGGGGGGCAGATACGCAGTATTTT	CASSLALGGADTQYF
NA	TRBV9	TRBD1	TRBJ1-4	TGTGCCAGCAGCGGGACAGGGGGCAAGGTCGGCGAAAAACTGTTTTTT	CASSGTGGKVGEKLFF
NA	TRBV19	TRBD1	TRBJ1-2	TGTGCCAGTAGTATTGTGGGACAGGGGTTCATTATTTCGAATGGCTACACCTTC	CASSIVGQGFIISNGYTF
NA	TRBV7-3	TRBD2	TRBJ2-3	TGTGCCAGCACCCCCAATAGCGGGAGGGCTGATACGCAGTATTTT	CASTPNSGRADTQYF
NA	TRBV6-5	TRBD1	TRBJ1-4	TGTGCCAGCAGACGACAGGGGAATGCTAATGAAAAACTGTTTTTT	CASRRQGNANEKLFF
once	TRBV11-2	NA	TRBJ1-6	TGTGCCAGCAGCTTATGGGGGGGCGATTCACCCCTCCACTTT	CASSLWGGDSPLHF
few	TRBV7-9	NA	TRBJ2-5	TGTGCCAGCAGCCTCAAGGGGGGGGAGACCCAGTACTTC	CASSLKGGETQYF
NA	TRBV12-1	NA	TRBJ1-6	TGTGCCAGCAGCTCAGGGGGCTATAATTCACCCCTCCACTTT	CASSSGGYNSPLHF